This T cell receptor beta chain was found in a study of T cells after yellow fever vaccination. Across the whole study: SMART-Seq v4 Ultra Low Input served to prepare low-cell-number fractions. Study outcomes and limitations: Boosting was followed by the reappearance of most primary-vaccination clones (approximately 95% CD4, 70% to 90% CD8). FACS-sorted repertoires could contain abundant clonotypes contaminating from the bulk population.

TCRdb called the 5' RACE reads again in MiXCR, with one record for every CDR3 protein. The repertoire holds about 320,000 distinct CDR3 sequences, around 10% seen once, with approximately 3% in the top ten. Trimming cost V 5 bases and J 0 bases; bases outside gene matches: 4. The CDR3 consists of 15 residues. Germline CDR1 and CDR2: SGHRS and YFSETQ. This clonotype was seen at least ten times. Its specificity is unknown. The TCR originated in a man aged 18 to 29 who received the YFV17D yellow fever vaccine. The J gene is TRBJ1-2, the V gene TRBV5-1; TRBD1 aligns across 10 bases. The sequencing here drew on CD4+ T cells sorted from PBMCs, taken 45 days after the yellow fever booster vaccination. The CDR3 DNA sequence: TGCGCCAGCAGTGACAGGGGGCTTACTAACTATGGCTACACCTTC. Its protein is CASSDRGLTNYGYTF.